This entry features one T cell receptor (beta chain) sequence. Profiled with immunoSEQ multiplex PCR; TCRdb holds only in-frame clones, not every one. In the table there are around 50,000 clones, about 92% of which are singletons. Germline values: CDR1 SQVTM, CDR2 ANQGSEA. Trimming removed 6 bases at V and 0 bases at J, with 9 bases between. The CDR3 covers 12 residues. The data derive from a study of T cell changes during pregnancy in multiple sclerosis. The TCR comes from a female donor with multiple sclerosis, enrolled in a pregnancy study. This specimen consisted of CD4+ T cells from peripheral blood mononuclear cells, obtained in the third trimester of pregnancy. The V call is TRBV29-1, the J call TRBJ2-7; D not certain. CDR3 sequence reads: CSVHDTSYEQYF. DNA for the CDR3: TGCAGCGTGCACGACACCTCCTACGAGCAGTACTTC.